The 2 T cell receptor beta chains listed next were all sequenced from one sample in a study of blood T cell repertoires in COVID-19. Sequencing was performed with immunoSEQ multiplex PCR; in TCRdb, only in-frame clones are kept and a portion is missing. The table has some 220,000 clones, approximately 85% seen once. Sequencing input: peripheral blood. The source is a woman in her seventies with COVID-19, enrolled during active disease.

The chain employs TRBV30 and TRBJ1-4; D is possibly TRBD1 (6 bases). The V end lost 3 bases, the J end lost 5 bases, and 19 bases lay between the germline ends. In germline, CDR1 is GTSNPN, CDR2 SVGIG (reference sequence). This CDR3 has 16 amino acids. The CDR3 spells CAWSLKGRGQNEKLFF. As DNA, the CDR3 is TGTGCCTGGAGCCTAAAGGGACGCGGACAGAATGAAAAACTGTTTTTT.

The rearrangement uses TRBV5-4 and TRBJ1-2; D might be TRBD1 (6 bases). This CDR3 has 16 residues. Trimming took off 0 bases at V and 3 bases at J, with 15 bases between the two ends. The germline V gene has CDR1 SGHNT and CDR2 YYREEE (reference sequence). This chain's CDR3 is CASSLARGADYYGYTF. The DNA for the CDR3 is TGTGCCAGCAGCTTGGCCCGGGGGGCGGACTACTATGGCTACACCTTC.